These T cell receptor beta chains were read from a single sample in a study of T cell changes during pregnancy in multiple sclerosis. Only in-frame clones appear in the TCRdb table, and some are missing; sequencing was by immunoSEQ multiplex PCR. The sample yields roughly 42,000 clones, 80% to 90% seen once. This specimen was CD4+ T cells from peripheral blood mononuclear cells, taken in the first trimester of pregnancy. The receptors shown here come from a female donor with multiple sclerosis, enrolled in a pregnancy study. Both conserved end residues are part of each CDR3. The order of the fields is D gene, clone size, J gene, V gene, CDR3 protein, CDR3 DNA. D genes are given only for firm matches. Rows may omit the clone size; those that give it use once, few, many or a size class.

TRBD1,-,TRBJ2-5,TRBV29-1,CSVTGTGGWTQYF,TGCAGCGTTACTGGGACAGGGGGCTGGACCCAGTACTTC
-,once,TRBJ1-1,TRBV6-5,CASSPWGGLNTEAFF,TGTGCCAGCAGTCCATGGGGGGGATTGAACACTGAAGCTTTCTTT
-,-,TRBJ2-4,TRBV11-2,CASSFSRGKNIQYF,TGTGCCAGCAGCTTCTCGCGGGGCAAAAACATTCAGTACTTC
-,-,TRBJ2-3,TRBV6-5,CASRRGWTLQDTQYF,TGTGCCAGCAGGCGGGGCTGGACCCTGCAGGATACGCAGTATTTT
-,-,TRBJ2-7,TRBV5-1,CASSFDYNEQYF,TGCGCCAGCAGCTTTGACTATAACGAGCAGTACTTC
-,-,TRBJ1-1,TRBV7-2,CASSLKRNTEAFF,TGTGCCAGCAGCTTGAAGAGGAACACTGAAGCTTTCTTT
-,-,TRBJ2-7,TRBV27,CASSLSRAYEQYF,TGTGCCAGCAGTTTATCGAGGGCTTACGAGCAGTACTTC
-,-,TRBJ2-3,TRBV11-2,CASSPYTDTQYF,TGTGCCAGCAGCCCCTACACAGATACGCAGTATTTT
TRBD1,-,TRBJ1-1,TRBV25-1,CASSERGLTEAFF,TGTGCCAGCAGTGAGAGGGGGCTCACTGAAGCTTTCTTT
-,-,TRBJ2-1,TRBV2,CASSEAGLERYEQFF,TGTGCCAGCAGTGAGGCAGGGTTAGAGAGATATGAGCAGTTCTTC
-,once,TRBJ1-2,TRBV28,CAILQGTYGYTF,TGTGCCATCCTCCAGGGTACCTATGGCTACACCTTC
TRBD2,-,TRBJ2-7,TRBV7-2,CASSHRLAGAFYSEQYF,TGTGCCAGCAGCCATAGACTAGCGGGAGCTTTTTACTCCGAGCAGTACTTC
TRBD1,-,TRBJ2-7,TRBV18,CASSPRDRVAPEQYF,TGTGCCAGCTCACCGCGGGACAGGGTCGCCCCCGAGCAGTACTTC
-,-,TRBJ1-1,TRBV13,CASSHGWGPEAFF,TGTGCCAGCAGCCACGGGTGGGGGCCTGAAGCTTTCTTT
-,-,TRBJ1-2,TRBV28,CASRRSSASDQRGYTF,TGTGCCAGCAGACGATCGTCCGCCTCAGACCAGCGCGGCTACACCTTC
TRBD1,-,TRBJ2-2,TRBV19,CASSHRGANTGELFF,TGTGCCAGTAGTCACAGGGGGGCGAACACCGGGGAGCTGTTTTTT
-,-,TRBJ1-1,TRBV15,CATSRELSRYHTEAFF,TGTGCCACCAGCAGAGAACTATCAAGGTACCACACTGAAGCTTTCTTT
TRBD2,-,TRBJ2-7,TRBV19,CASSIGSGGPREQYF,TGTGCCAGTAGTATAGGCTCGGGGGGTCCGAGGGAGCAGTACTTC
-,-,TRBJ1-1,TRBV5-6,CASSLPQSTEAFF,TGTGCCAGCAGCTTGCCTCAGTCGACTGAAGCTTTCTTT
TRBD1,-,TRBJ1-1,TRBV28,CASRGQLNTEAFF,TGTGCCAGCAGGGGACAGTTGAACACTGAAGCTTTCTTT
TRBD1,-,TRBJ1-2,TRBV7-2,CASRKDRDYGYTF,TGTGCCAGCCGTAAGGACAGGGACTATGGCTACACCTTC
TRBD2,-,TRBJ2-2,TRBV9,CASSVEGLAHGELFF,TGTGCCAGCAGCGTAGAGGGACTAGCGCACGGGGAGCTGTTTTTT
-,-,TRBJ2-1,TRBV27,CASSLSIERASYNEQFF,TGTGCCAGCAGTTTATCCATTGAGCGGGCCTCCTACAATGAGCAGTTCTTC
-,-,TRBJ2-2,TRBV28,CASSFGQIIHFSGSNTGELFF,TGTGCCAGCAGTTTCGGACAGATAATACACTTTTCCGGCTCGAACACCGGGGAGCTGTTTTTT
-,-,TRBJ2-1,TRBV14,CASSQGGSYNEQFF,TGTGCCAGCAGCCAAGGCGGCTCCTACAATGAGCAGTTCTTC
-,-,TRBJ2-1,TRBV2,CASSTFTSNEQFF,TGTGCCAGCAGCACTTTCACCTCGAATGAGCAGTTCTTC
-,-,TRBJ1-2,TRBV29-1,CSVSLQEANYGYTF,TGCAGCGTCTCCCTCCAGGAAGCTAACTATGGCTACACCTTC
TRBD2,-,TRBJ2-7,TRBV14,CASSQGPLAPSGHYEQYF,TGTGCCAGCAGCCAAGGGCCCCTAGCGCCTAGCGGACACTACGAGCAGTACTTC
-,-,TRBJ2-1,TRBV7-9,CASSLGDFSYNEQFF,TGTGCCAGCAGCTTAGGGGACTTTTCCTACAATGAGCAGTTCTTC
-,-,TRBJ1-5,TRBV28,CASRKGVRNQPQHF,TGTGCCAGCAGAAAGGGGGTCCGCAATCAGCCCCAGCATTTT
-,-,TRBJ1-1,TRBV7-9,CASSLAGVETEAFF,TGTGCCAGCAGCTTAGCAGGGGTTGAGACTGAAGCTTTCTTT
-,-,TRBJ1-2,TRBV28,CASRPGQINYGYTF,TGTGCCAGCAGACCAGGGCAGATTAACTATGGCTACACCTTC
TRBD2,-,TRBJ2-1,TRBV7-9,CASSLGPAGLAAYNEQFF,TGTGCCAGCAGCTTAGGCCCGGCGGGACTAGCGGCCTACAATGAGCAGTTCTTC
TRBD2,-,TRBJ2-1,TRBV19,CASNLAGTREQFF,TGTGCCAGTAACCTAGCGGGAACCAGGGAGCAGTTCTTC
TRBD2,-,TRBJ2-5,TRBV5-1,CASSIAGVGQETQYF,TGCGCCAGCAGCATTGCGGGAGTGGGCCAAGAGACCCAGTACTTC